This TCR beta chain was recovered during a study of blood T cell repertoires in COVID-19. Study information: Recovered participants had two consecutive negative NP/OP PCR tests, healthcare professional clearance, or symptom resolution. Sources were T cells, B-cell-depleted T cells, or PBMCs; the material itself was cDNA or gDNA.

Which cohort a participant joined came from the clinical history participants gave. With 4 bases clipped from V and 1 base from J, the junction kept 6 bases outside the gene matches. The CDR3 sequence is 16 residues long. Germline CDR1 and CDR2: SGHTA and FQGNSA. The protocol was immunoSEQ multiplex PCR, while the TCRdb copy is restricted to in-frame clones and leaves out a portion. Found here are over 200,000 clones, 86% of them singletons; the top ten hold approximately 2.8%. This chain uses TRBV7-2 with TRBJ1-3, with 8 bases that match TRBD1. The material sequenced was PBMCs or T cells enriched from blood (not recorded which). The TCR comes from a woman between 45 and 60 years old in a cohort exposed to, infected with or recovered from COVID-19 (not recorded which). CDR3 region: CASSSTGDLSGNTIYF. In nucleotides, the CDR3 is TGTGCCAGCAGCTCGACAGGGGATTTGTCTGGAAACACCATATATTTT.